This entry features one T cell receptor (beta chain) sequence. Its antigen is unknown. One base away there is no much larger clone; base qualities are not given. In total, approximately 700 healthy bone marrow donors made up the cohort. At the time of sampling, every cohort member was nominally healthy, though immune exposures that went unrecorded were likely present. The donor tested CMV seronegative and was one of the 352 seronegative cohort members. Each donor provided a peripheral blood sample, and peripheral blood mononuclear cells were used for TCR beta sequencing. Genomic DNA extraction from the blood cell samples was performed with the Qiagen DNeasy Blood Extraction Kit. This sample was taken from a study of cytomegalovirus exposure and HLA in healthy donors (TCRdb year 2017). A note on the overall study: According to an earlier analysis of several hundred of the donors, about 179 million T cells yielded roughly 100 million unique TCR beta sequences and approximately 280 Gb of sequence data. Approximately 300 gigabases of sequencing data and 75 million to 85 million unique TCR sequences made up an early release that covered nearly 650 HLA-typed donors. Of the roughly 400 genotyped donors, around 81% fell in the genetic ancestry cluster associated with self-reported Caucasian donors. The study aimed to test whether signatures of past pathogen exposure could be identified by cataloging public T cell receptors. The study profiled the T cell repertoires of under 700 subjects by immunosequencing and related them to cytomegalovirus serostatus. A separate validation cohort of roughly 110 different subjects was used in addition to the 666-subject first cohort. To predict cytomegalovirus infection status, the study combined high-throughput TCR immunosequencing, statistical association of individual TCRs with disease status, and machine learning. A later analysis re-analyzed previously published TCR beta repertoires from approximately 670 donors and added high-resolution HLA genotyping to study TCR occurrence patterns. In the later analysis, no new phenotypic data were used to find candidate immune exposures; instead, reliance was placed on TCR beta sequences and their occurrence across donors. To decide whether each TCR beta V gene segment behaved as functional or pseudogenic, an earlier analysis of some 570 of the donors relied on high-throughput TCR beta sequencing. Donor age, sex, ethnicity and CMV serostatus were compiled together with the repertoire data. A later genetic analysis used genome-wide SNP genotypes for about three fifths of the 666 donors, treating that subset as a discovery cohort. Every repertoire in the discovery cohort had been generated on one and the same sequencing platform. HLA typing covered class I and class II loci at four-digit resolution. Typing coverage varied by locus: roughly 620-640 donors for A, B, C, DRB1 and DQB1; approximately 520 for DQA1; 600 to 610 for DPA1; roughly 450 for DPB1. Five DR-DQ haplotypes were handled as single units for association and clustering because linkage in the cohort was strong. Among roughly 400 genotyped donors of the cohort, an average of approximately 240,000 unique TCR beta nucleotide sequences was sequenced per donor, of which about 19% were non-productive.

Sequences MGHRA (CDR1) and YSYEKL (CDR2) are obtained from the germline V gene. A distance of 27 bases separates the germline ends of V and J, which lose 0 bases and 3 bases respectively. Taken from cysteine to phenylalanine, the CDR3 has 21 residues. Solely the CDR3 DNA is kept, with 63 bases framed from the first base. Library preparation employed the immunoSEQ multiplex PCR assay. For the multiplex PCR, a mixture combining 60 forward primers for TCR Vbeta segments and 13 reverse primers for TCR Jbeta segments was used. Amplification of the CDR3 region of rearranged TCR beta genes was performed with a multiplex PCR assay on genomic DNA. The amplified TCR beta libraries were sequenced on the Illumina HiSeq System as 87-base-pair reads. The authors processed their data as follows. In a later analysis, tens of millions of unique TCR beta chains were counted across the 650 to 700 repertoires, and around 10 million of these chains were shared by at least two donors. A nearest-neighbor algorithm error-corrected the raw reads and collapsed the reads into unique sequences, merging closely related sequences to remove PCR and sequencing errors. To assign V, D and J gene segments, CDR3 sequences were aligned to IMGT reference sequences. For a sequence to be retained, a match of at least six nucleotides was required to both a V gene segment and a J gene segment. A rearrangement was called productive if the CDR3 had no stop codons and remained in frame with V and J, and every other rearrangement was called non-productive. CDR3 was defined according to IMGT convention as the region running from the second conserved V-encoded cysteine to the conserved J-encoded phenylalanine. Sequences without an unambiguous match to a single V gene segment were excluded from the earlier analysis of over 500 of the donors. In an earlier analysis of around 590 of the donors, a V segment was called functional when productive rearrangements were above 56.7%, and segregating when the standard deviation between donors exceeded 5%. To diagnose cytomegalovirus status from the catalog of TCR beta chain sequences, a statistical classification framework was built. V and J gene assignment, in a later analysis, came from comparing TCR nucleotide sequences with IMGT/GENE-DB human TR gene sequences. Using the TCRdist pipeline, a later analysis assigned CDR3 sequences along with most-parsimonious VDJ recombination scenarios. In a later analysis, each TCR beta chain was defined by its CDR3 amino acid sequence together with its V-gene family, and reads without a unique V-gene family were excluded. A later analysis removed nearly 600 highly shared, low-generation-probability nucleotide sequences to deal with suspected cross-contamination and a sequencing artifact. For each public chain, a later analysis derived a clonal expansion index from normalized ranks of inferred template counts within each repertoire. A later analysis computed generation probabilities with a VDJ recombination model fitted to out-of-frame rearrangements, and checked the results against IGoR. Hypergeometric tests were used in a later analysis to score TCR-TCR, TCR-HLA and TCR-CMV co-occurrence, with a repertoire-size bias correction applied to the TCR pairs. To estimate false discovery rates, a later analysis permuted the HLA or CMV assignments 20 times. A later analysis grouped co-occurring TCRs with DBSCAN, adding TCRdist sequence similarity when clustering within HLA-allele-positive subsets. Repertoires with fewer than 30,000 or more than 120,000 public chains, plus five repertoires with anomalous nucleotide sharing, were excluded from co-occurrence clustering. TCRdb limited this immuneACCESS table to in-frame rearrangements with V and J called. A share of clones is missing; checked studies link under half to unresolved V genes, and the rest is unexplained. The D gene and trimming were derived from the DNA, and the V and J assignments and clone size from that table. This sample holds about 100,000 clones; about 85% were observed only once. Of the sample, approximately 2% is held by the ten largest clones.

Study-wide findings and limitations: A later analysis found that HLA-associated TCR beta chains were more clonally expanded and had lower generation probabilities than equally common non-associated chains. Sequencing depth was assumed to be roughly uniform across donors in the presence/absence analyses, though that assumption may not hold. In both the original and validation cohorts, the classifier was reported to diagnose cytomegalovirus status with high specificity and sensitivity. In a later analysis, most CMV-associated TCR beta chains were found to appear HLA-restricted, with HLA associations seemingly driven largely by CMV exposure. Some IMGT-functional V segments, including TRBV6-2 and TRBV6-3, could not be distinguished by the 87-base-pair reads and were therefore excluded. Because counts were too low, approximately 15 rarely observed V segments, including chromosome 9 orphons, were excluded from the earlier analysis of 587 of the donors. Strong co-occurrence of HLA alleles, especially DR and DQ, made assigning TCR associations to individual alleles difficult. The cohort was sequenced for TCR beta chains only, and without alpha or paired-chain data the features that could be detected were limited. In the study, about 150 TCR beta chains were listed as associated with cytomegalovirus. A further reported finding was that TCR beta sequences accurately predicted the HLA-A and HLA-B alleles for most subjects in the first cohort. Three of the identified cytomegalovirus-associated TCR beta chains were confirmed in vitro to be specific for cytomegalovirus antigens. Correlated functional status among segregating V segments might be attributable to linkage disequilibrium, but an unknown experimental factor could not be ruled out. A later analysis reported that several top co-occurrence clusters appeared linked to parvovirus B19, influenza, CMV and Epstein-Barr virus. Most TCR sequences were seen in very few donors, while some public TCRs were found in many individuals. Immune exposure information for the cohort was limited to CMV serostatus. Compared with the approximately 670-donor mean, donors in an Asian-associated ancestry cluster had fewer N-insertions in productive TCRs, according to a later genetic analysis. In a later analysis, TCR association rates were found to vary across HLA loci, with the most associated TCRs seen for DRB1 alleles and the fewest for HLA-C alleles. In an earlier analysis of some 500 of the donors, most TCR beta V segments appeared in productive rearrangements about 90% or about 30% of the time, broadly matching IMGT annotations. According to the authors, the approach could potentially be generalized to other disease states and immunological phenotypes. An association between a missense DCLRE1C variant and V-gene and J-gene trimming of TCR beta chains was found in a later genetic analysis and replicated in an independent cohort. Because HLA typing was unavailable for some donors at each locus, only the typed subset was used in association tests. At a false discovery rate of 0.05, a later analysis linked about 16,000 TCR beta sequences to specific HLA alleles. A cluster of highly shared sequence variants was judged likely to represent a technical artifact of the sequencing pipeline.

Sample: PBMCs. The TCR was taken from a man aged 25 to 45 in good health and CMV-seronegative. The rearranged chain carries TRBV4-1 and TRBJ1-5; 6 matching bases give a weak D call of TRBD1. The CDR3: CASSQEGLRGRRKLDNQPQHF. The bases read TGCGCCAGCAGCCAAGAAGGCCTCAGGGGTAGGAGGAAGTTGGACAATCAGCCCCAGCATTTT.